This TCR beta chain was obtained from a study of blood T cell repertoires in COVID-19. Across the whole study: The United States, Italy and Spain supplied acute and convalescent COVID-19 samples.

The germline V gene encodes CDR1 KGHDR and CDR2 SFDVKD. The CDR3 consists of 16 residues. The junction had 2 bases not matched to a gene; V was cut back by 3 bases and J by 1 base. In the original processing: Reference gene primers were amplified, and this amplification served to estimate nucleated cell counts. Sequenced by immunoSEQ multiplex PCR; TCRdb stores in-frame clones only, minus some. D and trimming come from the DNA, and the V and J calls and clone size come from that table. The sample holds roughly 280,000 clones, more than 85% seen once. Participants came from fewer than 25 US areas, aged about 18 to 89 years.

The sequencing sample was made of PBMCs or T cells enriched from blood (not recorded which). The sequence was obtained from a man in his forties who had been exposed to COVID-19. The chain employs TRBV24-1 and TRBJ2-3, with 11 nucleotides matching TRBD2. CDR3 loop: CATSDRGLAGTDTQYF. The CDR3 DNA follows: TGTGCCACCAGTGATAGGGGACTAGCGGGCACAGATACGCAGTATTTT.